Each of the 24 T cell receptor beta chains below was sequenced from the same sample in a study of blood T cell repertoires in COVID-19. The method was immunoSEQ multiplex PCR; TCRdb's version includes in-frame clones alone and lacks a portion of them. The sample lists about 150,000 clones, 80% to 90% seen once, with roughly an eighth in the top ten. The sequencing input was peripheral blood. Source of these receptors: a man aged 18 to 29 with COVID-19, enrolled during active disease.

The V call is TRBV28, the J call TRBJ1-2, with D possibly TRBD1 on 6 matching bases. The CDR3 consists of 13 residues. Germline V gene sequence: CDR1 MDHEN, CDR2 SYDVKM. Deletions cut 8 bases from V and 3 bases from J, with 13 bases between. The DNA of the CDR3 is TGTGCCAGCTTCGGACAGAACCACTATGGCTACACCTTC. Protein product: CASFGQNHYGYTF.

A remark on this clone: The same CDR3 is also encoded by other DNA sequences in this sample. The CDR3 here is CASSLGGRNYGYTF. CDR3 bases: TGTGCCAGCAGCTTGGGGGGCCGGAACTATGGCTACACCTTC. J is TRBJ1-2 and V is TRBV5-6; D may be TRBD1 (5 bases). Trimming stripped 0 bases from V and 2 bases from J, with 8 bases between. The CDR3 totals 14 residues. The germline CDR1 and CDR2 sequences are SGHDT and YYEEEE.

The CDR3 protein is CASSGQGATYNEQFF. In nucleotides, the CDR3 is TGTGCCAGCAGTGGACAGGGGGCTACCTACAATGAGCAGTTCTTC. The chain has TRBV28 and TRBJ2-1; 11 nucleotides align to TRBD1. Germline CDR1 MDHEN, CDR2 SYDVKM. The CDR3 loop spans 15 amino acids. J was trimmed by 2 bases and V by 5 bases; bases with no gene match: 2.

The V call is TRBV6-1, the J call TRBJ1-1; D call uncertain. V shed 2 bases and J shed 9 bases, with 10 bases lying between them. This CDR3 contains 12 residues. Germline V gene data show CDR1 as MNHNS and CDR2 as SASEGT. The CDR3 loop is CASSEKLFQAFF. Written as DNA, the CDR3 is TGTGCCAGCAGTGAAAAGCTGTTTCAAGCTTTCTTT.

The sample holds a few counts of this clone. The chain links TRBV2 to TRBJ2-3, with D perhaps TRBD2 (6 bases). CDR1 and CDR2 from the germline V gene are SNHLY and FYNNEI. V lost 3 bases and J 1 base, leaving 8 bases between the germline ends. This CDR3 comprises 14 residues. Here the CDR3 reads CASSEGGGTDTQYF. The CDR3 DNA reads TGTGCCAGCAGTGAGGGGGGTGGCACAGATACGCAGTATTTT. The full variable domain, in which reference TRBV2 and TRBJ2-3 provide the parts outside the CDR3, is EPEVTQTPSHQVTQMGQEVILRCVPISNHLYFYWYRQILGQKVEFLVSFYNNEISEKSEIFDDQFSVERPDGSNFTLKIRSTKLEDSAMYFCASSEGGGTDTQYFGPGTRLTVL.

The V call is TRBV7-2, the J call TRBJ2-1; TRBD2 aligns across 8 bases. J was trimmed by 0 bases and V by 6 bases; bases with no gene match: 7. The CDR3 runs 16 residues. Germline V gene sequence: CDR1 SGHTA, CDR2 FQGNSA. The CDR3, as DNA: TGTGCCAGCAGTTTTACCGGGACTAGCTCCTACAATGAGCAGTTCTTC. This sequence encodes CASSFTGTSSYNEQFF.

Details on this clone: Sequence at one end of the junction differs from germline and may be a read error. Here the CDR3 reads CASSFSTSGFYHEQFF. Here the CDR3 DNA reads TGTGCCAGCAGCTTCTCGACTAGCGGGTTCTACCATGAGCAGTTCTTC. The genes are TRBV7-9 and TRBJ2-1, with 10 bases that match TRBD2. The CDR3 is made up of 16 amino acids. Germline CDR1 SEHNR, CDR2 FQNEAQ (reference sequence).

V is TRBV6-5 and J is TRBJ1-6; the D gene is possibly TRBD1 (6 bases). The CDR3 extends over 14 amino acids. The germline gives CDR1 MNHEY, CDR2 SVGAGI. V dropped 5 bases and J dropped 7 bases, with 12 bases sitting between them. CDR3 loop: CASSHRVLNSPLHF. Written as DNA, the CDR3 is TGTGCCAGCAGTCACAGGGTGTTGAATTCACCCCTCCACTTT.

The chain has TRBV27 and TRBJ1-2, with D possibly matching TRBD1 (6 bases). The CDR3 has 13 amino acids. The germline CDR1 and CDR2 sequences are MNHEY and SMNVEV (reference sequence). V lost 1 base and J lost 6, with 9 bases in between. CDR3 region: CASSLWAGDGYTF. Written as DNA, the CDR3 is TGTGCCAGCAGTTTATGGGCAGGGGATGGCTACACCTTC.

J is TRBJ2-6 and V is TRBV29-1; tentatively, D is TRBD1 (6 bases). The CDR3 extends over 13 amino acids. CDR1 is SQVTM, CDR2 ANQGSEA, per germline. Trimming left V 6 bases short and J 0 bases short, with 6 bases between. CDR3 sequence reads: CSVQGSGANVLTF. Here the CDR3 DNA reads TGCAGCGTACAGGGCTCTGGGGCCAACGTCCTGACTTTC.

This clone came up a few times. The rearrangement joins TRBV7-9 to TRBJ1-5; D is uncertain. The V end was cut by 2 bases, the J end by 5 bases, with 7 bases between. Per the germline V gene, CDR1 is SEHNR and CDR2 is FQNEAQ (reference sequence). This CDR3 has 13 residues. The DNA for the CDR3 is TGTGCCAGCAGCTTAAAAGGAGATCAGCCCCAGCATTTT. Its translation is CASSLKGDQPQHF.

This clone was counted only a few times. CDR3 nucleotide sequence: TGCGCCAGCAGCTCCGCCGGGACACCAAGGGAGACCCAGTACTTC. It codes for CASSSAGTPRETQYF. The V and J genes are TRBV5-1 and TRBJ2-5; the D gene is possibly TRBD1 (6 bases). The CDR3 spans 15 residues. Trimming left V 3 bases short and J 5 bases short, with 17 bases between. The germline V gene has CDR1 SGHRS and CDR2 YFSETQ.

The V and J genes are TRBV7-9 and TRBJ2-7; 8 nucleotides line up with TRBD1. The CDR3 has 16 residues. V trimming: 4 bases; J trimming: 6 bases; junction bases outside the gene matches: 14. Germline V CDR1 and CDR2: SEHNR, FQNEAQ (reference sequence). The DNA of the CDR3 is TGTGCCAGCAGCTCCAAACAGGGGGAAGGATGGGGCGAGCAGTACTTC. The encoded protein is CASSSKQGEGWGEQYF. The variable domain in full, completed from reference TRBV7-9 and TRBJ2-7, reads DTGVSQNPRHKITKRGQNVTFRCDPISEHNRLYWYRQTLGQGPEFLTYFQNEAQLEKSRLLSDRFSAERPKGSFSTLEIQRTEQGDSAMYLCASSSKQGEGWGEQYFGPGTRLTVT.

Worth noting for this clone: One end of the junction is discordant with germline, which a read error may explain. The rearrangement uses TRBV19 and TRBJ1-4; D is unresolved. This CDR3 is built from 11 residues. In germline, CDR1 is LNHDA, CDR2 SQIVND (reference sequence). CDR3 coding DNA: TGTGCCAGTAGTGTTCACGAAAAACTGCTTTTT. Amino acids: CASSVHEKLLF.

This chain uses TRBV5-1 with TRBJ2-7, with D tentatively TRBD2 (5 bases). Looked up from germline, CDR1 is SGHRS and CDR2 is YFSETQ. Deletions cut 0 bases from V and 3 bases from J, with 16 bases between. The CDR3 has 16 amino acids. CDR3 in amino acids: CASSLDGRGPLYEQYF. CDR3 DNA sequence: TGCGCCAGCAGCTTGGACGGGCGCGGGCCCCTCTACGAGCAGTACTTC.

The chain is built from TRBV4-3 and TRBJ2-7; unclear D gene. This CDR3 comprises 15 residues. The germline CDR1 and CDR2 sequences are LGHNA and YSLEER. Trimming took 0 bases from V and 0 from J, leaving 9 bases between them. The CDR3 sequence: CASSQDRGRSYEQYF. DNA for the CDR3: TGCGCCAGCAGCCAAGATCGAGGCCGCTCCTACGAGCAGTACTTC.

V usage is TRBV7-9 and J usage is TRBJ2-1, with D perhaps matching TRBD2 (5 bases). The germline V gene has CDR1 SEHNR and CDR2 FQNEAQ (reference sequence). Trimming took 2 bases from V and 12 from J, leaving 8 bases between them. This CDR3 is 11 amino acids long. CDR3 region: CASSLLEGQFF. CDR3 bases: TGTGCCAGCAGCTTACTCGAGGGGCAGTTCTTC.

The chain joins TRBV21-1 to TRBJ1-2; TRBD1, the table's D call, was not compared with the DNA. TRBV21-1 is marked as a pseudogene. This CDR3 region has 12 residues. As DNA, the CDR3 is TGTGCCAGCAACTACAGGGTCCGCGGCTACACCTTC. It yields the protein CASNYRVRGYTF.

J is TRBJ2-1 and V is TRBV24-1, with TRBD2 matching 10 bases. Germline V gene lookup returns CDR1 KGHDR and CDR2 SFDVKD. V shed 1 base and J 15 bases; nucleotides not matched to a gene: 8. CDR3 length: 14 amino acids. The CDR3 protein is CATSDLGSSGRWFF. The CDR3 coding sequence is TGTGCCACCAGTGATTTAGGATCTAGCGGGAGATGGTTCTTC.

This clone was seen more than once but under ten times. V gene TRBV27 combines with J gene TRBJ1-6; TRBD1 aligns across 8 bases. Germline trimming cut 4 bases from V and 5 bases from J; bases unmatched to any gene: 7. The germline V gene has CDR1 MNHEY and CDR2 SMNVEV (reference sequence). The length of the CDR3 is 16 residues. CDR3 in DNA: TGTGCCAGCAGTTCGGCAGGGGGCATTAATAATTCACCCCTCCACTTT. It is translated as CASSSAGGINNSPLHF.

The chain recombines TRBV6-6 with TRBJ2-5; the D gene is possibly TRBD2 (7 bases). There are 14 residues in the CDR3. Trimming stripped 6 bases from V and 5 bases from J, with 16 bases between. The germline gives CDR1 MNHNY, CDR2 SVGAGI (reference sequence). The CDR3 region has the DNA TGTGCCAGCAGCACGGGGGGCGTTGGGGAGACCCAGTACTTC. Encoded protein: CASSTGGVGETQYF.

The gene calls are TRBV5-8 and TRBJ1-6; 9 nucleotides agree with TRBD1. Unmatched junction bases numbered 9, after V lost 4 bases and J lost 10 bases. Germline V lookup: CDR1 SGHTS, CDR2 YDEGEE. This CDR3 spans 15 amino acids. CDR3 region: CASSKTGGRDSPLHF. CDR3 sequence (DNA): TGTGCCAGCAGCAAGACAGGGGGAAGGGACTCACCCCTCCACTTT.

This sequence joins TRBV28 and TRBJ2-6; D gene ambiguous. The CDR3 spans 18 residues. Germline V gives CDR1 MDHEN, CDR2 SYDVKM. V gave up 3 bases and J gave up 2 bases, with 17 bases separating them. The CDR3, as DNA: TGTGCCAGCAGTTTGGCGCTTTGGGTTCGGGCTGGGGCCAACGTCCTGACTTTC. Its translation is CASSLALWVRAGANVLTF.

This clone was detected once. The chain employs TRBV5-1 and TRBJ2-5, with TRBD2 as a possible D gene (6 bases). There are 15 residues in the CDR3. V was shortened by 0 bases and J by 1 base, with 10 bases between the two germline ends. Germline V gives CDR1 SGHRS, CDR2 YFSETQ. The CDR3 region is CASSLVQGGQETQYF. The CDR3 DNA reads as TGCGCCAGCAGCTTGGTTCAGGGAGGCCAAGAGACCCAGTACTTC.